This T cell receptor beta chain was obtained from a study of regulatory T cells in long-lasting Graves disease. For TCR beta, libraries came from iRepertoire HTBI primers and Arm-PCR of CDR3 regions. TCRdb re-derived calls from the multiplex PCR reads in MiXCR, one entry per CDR3 protein. The sample lists 350,000 to 450,000 distinct CDR3 sequences, approximately 15% occurring once. This clonotype was picked up many times. Indicated time point: newly diagnosed GD, antithyroid drugs for less than 3 months. The TCR library was made from RNA extracted from PBMCs. V gave up 4 bases and J gave up 2 bases, with 15 bases separating them. The CDR3 covers 15 residues. Looked up from germline, CDR1 is PRHDT and CDR2 is FYEKMQ (reference sequence). The same data also contributed to another study, on T cells in Graves' hyperthyroidism and ophthalmopathy. As that study records: Any patient presenting with uncontrolled infection, other autoimmune disease, pregnancy or lactation was left out.

Sample: peripheral blood mononuclear cells (PBMCs), taken at new diagnosis, from a patient treated with antithyroid drugs. J is TRBJ2-7 and V is TRBV13; D possibly corresponds to TRBD2 (6 bases). This receptor was identified in a woman aged 25-40 years with Graves disease. The CDR3, as DNA: TGTGCCAGCAGCTCCGGTGGGGGGATCACCTACGAGCAGTACTTC. It translates to CASSSGGGITYEQYF.